The rows below give T cell receptor beta chains drawn from one sample of a study of cytomegalovirus exposure and HLA in healthy donors. Data came from immunoSEQ multiplex PCR; TCRdb stores just in-frame clones and leaves some out. The sample consists of over 85,000 clones, more than 70% of them appearing once. The sequencing input was PBMCs. Receptors were obtained from a woman aged 18-29 years in good health and CMV-seropositive. CDR3s include the opening cysteine and the closing phenylalanine or tryptophan. A D gene is named only where the DNA matches it firmly. A clone size is listed for some rows: how often the clone was seen (once, few, many), or a class if it is expanded.

D gene,V gene,J gene,clone size,CDR3 DNA,CDR3 protein
-,TRBV29-1,TRBJ2-5,-,TGCAGCGTTGCGTTCCTCCAAGAGACCCAGTACTTC,CSVAFLQETQYF
-,TRBV28,TRBJ2-7,-,TGTGCCAGCAGTTTTAACCGACAGACGACCGAGCAGTACTTC,CASSFNRQTTEQYF
TRBD1,TRBV7-2,TRBJ1-1,-,TGTGCCAGCAGCGCTAATACAGGGGGCACTGAAGCTTTCTTT,CASSANTGGTEAFF
-,TRBV4-1,TRBJ2-2,-,TGCGCCAGCAGCCAAGATCAGTTCACCGGGGAGCTGTTTTTT,CASSQDQFTGELFF
TRBD1,TRBV19,TRBJ1-6,few,TGTGCCAGTAGGGGGACAGGGCATTCACCCCTCCACTTT,CASRGTGHSPLHF
-,TRBV5-1,TRBJ1-1,-,TGCGCCAGCAGCTTAGGTTGGGCCGATCAGGCAGCTTTCTTT,CASSLGWADQAAFF
TRBD2,TRBV9,TRBJ2-5,-,TGTGCCAGCAGCAGAGGGACTAGCGGGATCCTCCAAGAGACCCAGTACTTC,CASSRGTSGILQETQYF
-,TRBV10-3,TRBJ1-4,-,TGTGCCATCAGTGACACAGGGGAAAAACTGTTTTTT,CAISDTGEKLFF
-,TRBV6-1,TRBJ1-5,few,TGTGCCAGCAGTGAAGACAGGCCCAGTCAGCCCCAGCATTTT,CASSEDRPSQPQHF
-,TRBV9,TRBJ1-6,once,TGTGCCAGCAGCGTAGGCGGGGGGCGTAATTCACCCCTCCACTTT,CASSVGGGRNSPLHF
TRBD1,TRBV29-1,TRBJ2-5,-,TGCAGCGTAAAAGGGGGCGAGGAGACCCAGTACTTC,CSVKGGEETQYF
-,TRBV6-5,TRBJ1-5,-,TGTGCCAGCCGAGACGAGGGAATCAATCAGCCCCAGCATTTT,CASRDEGINQPQHF
TRBD1,TRBV9,TRBJ1-3,once,TGTGCCAGCAGCGTCAGGACAGGCCCCTCTGGAAACACCATATATTTT,CASSVRTGPSGNTIYF
-,TRBV6-6,TRBJ2-5,-,TGTGCCAGCAGTTACTCTCTCACAGGTACCCAAGAGACCCAGTACTTC,CASSYSLTGTQETQYF
TRBD2,TRBV28,TRBJ2-7,-,TGTGCCAGCAGGCCCACTAGCGGGGTCTACGAGCAGTACTTC,CASRPTSGVYEQYF
TRBD1,TRBV18,TRBJ1-1,once,TGTGCCAGCTCACCCCCAGGGGGGATGAGCACTGAAGCTTTCTTT,CASSPPGGMSTEAFF
-,TRBV6-6,TRBJ1-5,-,TGTGCCAGCACCCCCTTAGACCGACTCCAGCCCCAGCATTTT,CASTPLDRLQPQHF
TRBD1,TRBV28,TRBJ2-7,-,TGTGCCAGCAGTACCGGGACAGGGCTCTACGAGCAGTACTTC,CASSTGTGLYEQYF
-,TRBV11-2,TRBJ2-7,once,TGTGCCAGCAGCCTACACGGGTTAGTTAGCTACGAGCAGTACTTC,CASSLHGLVSYEQYF
-,TRBV28,TRBJ1-2,-,TGTGCCAGCAGTTTAGAGCGAGGGAGGGGCTACACCTTC,CASSLERGRGYTF
-,TRBV6-4,TRBJ1-2,-,TGTGCCAGCAGTCCCGGGACGGACGGAGGGACCTATGGCTACACCTTC,CASSPGTDGGTYGYTF
TRBD2,TRBV5-4,TRBJ2-5,-,TGTGCCAGCACCTCGGGGGGGCCCAGGGAGACCCAGTACTTC,CASTSGGPRETQYF
-,TRBV28,TRBJ2-7,-,TGTGCCAGCAGTTTTAAACAGGCCCACTCCTACGAGCAGTACTTC,CASSFKQAHSYEQYF
-,TRBV18,TRBJ2-7,-,TGTGCCAGCTCCCACGTTAGTTTATGGGGGGGCCCGCCAAGAGGCTACGAGCAGTACTTC,CASSHVSLWGGPPRGYEQYF
-,TRBV2,TRBJ2-3,-,TGTGCCAGCATTCTCACTTTAGCGAGTCCTAGCACAGATACGCAGTATTTT,CASILTLASPSTDTQYF
TRBD2,TRBV14,TRBJ2-5,-,TGTGCCAGCAGCCAAGATCGGGCGGGGGGGCCGGAGACCCAGTACTTC,CASSQDRAGGPETQYF
TRBD1,TRBV7-2,TRBJ1-2,-,TGTGCCAGCAGCCCGACAGGGACAACTTATGGCTACACCTTC,CASSPTGTTYGYTF
-,TRBV6-6,TRBJ2-7,once,TGTGCCAGCAGTTACCACTTGCAGGGCTCCTACGAGCAGTACTTC,CASSYHLQGSYEQYF
-,TRBV7-2,TRBJ2-5,-,TGTGCCAGCAGCGGGTCTCTTAAGGGGGAGACCCAGTACTTC,CASSGSLKGETQYF
-,TRBV5-1,TRBJ2-5,once,TGCGCCAGCAGCCCTTCGGCGGGGAGTACCTCAGAGACCCAGTACTTC,CASSPSAGSTSETQYF
TRBD1,TRBV18,TRBJ2-7,-,TGTGCCAGCTCACCGCCTGAAGTTTCGCTCCGGGACAGTCCCTACGAGCAGTACTTC,CASSPPEVSLRDSPYEQYF
TRBD2,TRBV4-2,TRBJ2-1,-,TGTGCCAGCAGCCAAGATTGGGGCGGGGGGCGGCTTGAGCAGTTCTTC,CASSQDWGGGRLEQFF
-,TRBV5-1,TRBJ1-2,-,TGCGCCAGCAGCTTGGACCACAGTTTAATTGACGGCTACACCTTC,CASSLDHSLIDGYTF
TRBD1,TRBV5-5,TRBJ1-3,-,TGTGCCAGCAGCTTGGAGGACAGGCCTGGAAACACCATATATTTT,CASSLEDRPGNTIYF
TRBD2,TRBV5-1,TRBJ2-1,-,TGCGCCAGCAGCCTACGGGCGGGGGGCGATGAGCAGTTCTTC,CASSLRAGGDEQFF
-,TRBV5-1,TRBJ1-3,-,TGCGCCAGCAGCTTGGGACAGGCTTCCTCTGGAAACACCATATATTTT,CASSLGQASSGNTIYF
-,TRBV30,TRBJ2-1,-,TGTGCCTGTAGCGTATCCTACAATGAGCAGTTCTTC,CACSVSYNEQFF
-,TRBV21-1,TRBJ2-3,-,TGTGCCAGCAGCAAAGCGCTCCGGCAGGCCTACACAGATACGCAGTATTTT,CASSKALRQAYTDTQYF
-,TRBV18,TRBJ2-1,-,TGTGCCAGCTCACCCGAAAGACTACTCAATGAGCAGTTCTTC,CASSPERLLNEQFF
-,TRBV10-3,TRBJ2-6,few,TGTGCCATCACCGGTCGTGTCTCTGGGGCCAACGTCCTGACTTTC,CAITGRVSGANVLTF
TRBD1,TRBV5-6,TRBJ2-7,-,TGTGCCAGCAGCTTTGGGCGGCAGGGGGCCTACGAGCAGTACTTC,CASSFGRQGAYEQYF
-,TRBV6-1,TRBJ2-3,-,TGTGCCAGCAGTGAATGGGGCCCAGATACGCAGTATTTT,CASSEWGPDTQYF
-,TRBV5-6,TRBJ1-3,-,TGTGCCAGCAGCTTCTTCGGAAACACCATATATTTT,CASSFFGNTIYF
TRBD2,TRBV27,TRBJ2-1,-,TGTGCCAGCTATCAAGTGGTAGCGGGGTTAGGAGAGCAGTTCTTC,CASYQVVAGLGEQFF
-,TRBV5-1,TRBJ2-7,-,TGCGCCAGCAGCCGAGATACGCAGGGCTCCTACGAGCAGTACTTC,CASSRDTQGSYEQYF
-,TRBV7-2,TRBJ1-3,-,TGTGCCAGCAGCCCCAGGGATCCCCTCTCTGGAAACACCATATATTTT,CASSPRDPLSGNTIYF
-,TRBV6-5,TRBJ1-2,-,TGTGCCAGCAGTTACTCCGGGGGGAGCTCTGGCTACACCTTC,CASSYSGGSSGYTF
TRBD1,TRBV27,TRBJ1-2,-,TGTGCCAGCAGTCCAACGCGGACAGGGGGCTATGGCTACACCTTC,CASSPTRTGGYGYTF
-,TRBV4-3,TRBJ1-3,-,TGCGCCAGCAGCCAAGATAGGAACTACCTCTCTGGAAACACCATATATTTT,CASSQDRNYLSGNTIYF
TRBD1,TRBV28,TRBJ1-3,-,TGTGCCAGCAGTTTAGACAGGGGCTACACCATATATTTT,CASSLDRGYTIYF
-,TRBV27,TRBJ2-7,-,TGTGCCAGCAGTTATAGACGGGGAGTTTACGAGCAGTACTTC,CASSYRRGVYEQYF
-,TRBV27,TRBJ2-1,-,TGTGCCAGCAGTTTTCAAAACAATGAGCAGTTCTTC,CASSFQNNEQFF
TRBD1,TRBV5-6,TRBJ1-3,-,TGTGCCAGCAGCTTTGGACAGGGGGTTGGAAACACCATATATTTT,CASSFGQGVGNTIYF